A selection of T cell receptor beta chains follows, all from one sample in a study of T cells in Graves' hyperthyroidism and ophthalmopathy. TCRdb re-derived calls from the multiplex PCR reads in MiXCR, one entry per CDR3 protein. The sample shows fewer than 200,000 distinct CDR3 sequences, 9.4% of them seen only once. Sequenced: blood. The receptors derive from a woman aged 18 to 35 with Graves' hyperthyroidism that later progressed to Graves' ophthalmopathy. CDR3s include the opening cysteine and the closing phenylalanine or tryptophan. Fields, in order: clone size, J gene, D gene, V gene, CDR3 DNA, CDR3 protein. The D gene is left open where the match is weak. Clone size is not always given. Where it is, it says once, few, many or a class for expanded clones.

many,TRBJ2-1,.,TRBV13,TGTGCCAGCAGGTCAGGGTGGATAGGTGGCAATGAGCAGTTCTTC,CASRSGWIGGNEQFF
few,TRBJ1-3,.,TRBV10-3,TGTGCCATCAGTGATATCAGGTTCTTGGCTGGAAACACCATATATTTT,CAISDIRFLAGNTIYF
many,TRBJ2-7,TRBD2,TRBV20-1,TGCAGTGCCAGAAGGACTAGCGACTACGAGCAGTACTTC,CSARRTSDYEQYF
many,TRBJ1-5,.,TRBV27,TGTGCCAGCAGGGCAGAGAGCAATCAGCCCCAGCATTTT,CASRAESNQPQHF
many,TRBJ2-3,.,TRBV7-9,TGTGCCAGCAGCTTAGGAGTGGATACGCAGTATTTT,CASSLGVDTQYF
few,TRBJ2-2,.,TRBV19,TGTGCCAGTAGTATAGACGGGAACACCGGGGAGCTGTTTTTT,CASSIDGNTGELFF
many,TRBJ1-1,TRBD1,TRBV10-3,TGTGCCATCAGTGGAACCAGTACAGGGGCCTGGGGCACTGAAGCTTTCTTT,CAISGTSTGAWGTEAFF
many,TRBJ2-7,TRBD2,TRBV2,TGTGCCAGCGGATTCGGACTAGCTTCCTACGAGCAGTACTTC,CASGFGLASYEQYF
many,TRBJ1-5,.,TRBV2,TGTGCCAGCAGTGAGAGGGGGATACAGGGTATCAGCAATCAGCCCCAGCATTTT,CASSERGIQGISNQPQHF
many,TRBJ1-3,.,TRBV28,TGTGCCAGCAGGTTCTCCTCTGGAAACACCATATATTTT,CASRFSSGNTIYF
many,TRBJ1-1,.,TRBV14,TGTGCCAGCAGCCGAACTTCGGGACGGGCTTTCTTT,CASSRTSGRAFF
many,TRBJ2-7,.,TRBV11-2,TGTGCCAGCAGCTTAGTGAGGGGCGGGACACCTGAGCAGTACTTC,CASSLVRGGTPEQYF
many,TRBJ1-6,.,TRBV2,TGTGCCAGCATCAAAGATACGATAAGTTCACCCCTCCACTTT,CASIKDTISSPLHF
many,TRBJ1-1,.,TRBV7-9,TGTGCCAGCAGCTCGACCGAAATGAACACTGAAGCTTTCTTT,CASSSTEMNTEAFF
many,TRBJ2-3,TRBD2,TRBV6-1,TGTGCCAGCAGCGTTGGACTAGCGGGACCCACAGATACGCAGTATTTT,CASSVGLAGPTDTQYF
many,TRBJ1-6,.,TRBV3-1,TGTGCCAGCAGCCAAGATCAAAATAATTCACCCCTCCACTTT,CASSQDQNNSPLHF
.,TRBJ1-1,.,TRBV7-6,TGTGCAGCACAGAAGTTTTCGAACACTGAAGCTTTCTTT,CAAQKFSNTEAFF
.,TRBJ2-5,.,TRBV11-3,TGTGCCAGCAGCTTAATAACTAAAGTCGTGTACGACCAAGAGACCCAGTGCTTC,CASSLITKVVYDQETQCF
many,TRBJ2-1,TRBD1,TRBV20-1,TGCAGTGCAAACTTTCCGGGACAGGGGTACAATGAGCAGTTCTTC,CSANFPGQGYNEQFF
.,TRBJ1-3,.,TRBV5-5,TGTGCCAGCAGCTTGGATATCGGGTTCATGGGCTCTGGAAACACCATATATTTT,CASSLDIGFMGSGNTIYF
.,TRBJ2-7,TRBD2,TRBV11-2,TGTGCCAGCAGCCAAGGACTAGCGGATCCCTACGAGCAGTACTTC,CASSQGLADPYEQYF
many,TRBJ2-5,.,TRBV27,TGTGCCAGCAGTCCATATGGTAGAGGCCAAGAGACCCAGTACTTC,CASSPYGRGQETQYF
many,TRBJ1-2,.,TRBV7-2,TGTGCCAGCAGCTTAGCTGGGGGCAGTAACTATGGCTACACCTTC,CASSLAGGSNYGYTF
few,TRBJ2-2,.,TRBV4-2,TGTGCCAGCAGCCAAGGGAAGTACGTCCGGGGGCTTCCCACCGGGGAGCTGTTTTTT,CASSQGKYVRGLPTGELFF
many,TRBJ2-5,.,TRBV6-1,TGTGCCAGCAGCGTTCAGGTCGTTGAGAGGACCCAGTACTTC,CASSVQVVERTQYF
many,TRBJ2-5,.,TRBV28,TGTGCCAGCAGTACACTGGGCTACCAAGAGACCCAGTACTTC,CASSTLGYQETQYF
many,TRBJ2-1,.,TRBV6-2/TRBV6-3,TGTGCCAGCAGTTACTTGGTGGGGGGGCAGTACAATGAGCAGTTCTTC,CASSYLVGGQYNEQFF
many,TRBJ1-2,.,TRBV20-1,TGCAGTGCTAGAGATCGACGACGGTTCTATGGCTACACCTTC,CSARDRRRFYGYTF
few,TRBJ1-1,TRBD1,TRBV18,TGTGCCAGCTCACTATCCGGGACAGATAACACTGAAGCTTTCTTT,CASSLSGTDNTEAFF
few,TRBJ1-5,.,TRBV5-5,TGTGCCAGCAGCGAAGTGACAGCAACGTCCTATCAGCCCCAGCATTTT,CASSEVTATSYQPQHF
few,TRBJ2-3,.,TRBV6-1,TGTGCCAGCAGTGACCCAGGGTTCCCACCGACAGATACGCAGTATTTT,CASSDPGFPPTDTQYF
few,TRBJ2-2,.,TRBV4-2,TGTGCCAGCAGCCAAGTTTGGCGGGAGAACACCGGGGAGCTGTTTTTT,CASSQVWRENTGELFF
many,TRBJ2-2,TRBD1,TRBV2,TGTGCCAGCAGTTGGTCAGGGGGCGACAGCACCGGGGAGCTGTTTTTT,CASSWSGGDSTGELFF